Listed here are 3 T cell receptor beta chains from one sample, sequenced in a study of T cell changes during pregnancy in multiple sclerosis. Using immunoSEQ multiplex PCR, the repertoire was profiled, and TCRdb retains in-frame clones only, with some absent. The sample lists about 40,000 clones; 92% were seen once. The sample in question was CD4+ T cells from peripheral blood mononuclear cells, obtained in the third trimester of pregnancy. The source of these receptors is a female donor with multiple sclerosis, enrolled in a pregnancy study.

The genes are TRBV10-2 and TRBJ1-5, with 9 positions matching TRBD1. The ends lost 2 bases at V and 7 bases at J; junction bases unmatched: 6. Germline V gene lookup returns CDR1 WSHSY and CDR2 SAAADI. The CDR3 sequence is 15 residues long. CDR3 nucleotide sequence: TGCGCCAGCAGTGAGCTTCCGGGACAGGGCCAGCCCCAGCATTTT. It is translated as CASSELPGQGQPQHF.

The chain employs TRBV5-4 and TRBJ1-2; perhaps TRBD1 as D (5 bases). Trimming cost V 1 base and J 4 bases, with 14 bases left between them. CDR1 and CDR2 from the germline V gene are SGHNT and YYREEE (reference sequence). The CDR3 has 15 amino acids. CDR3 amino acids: CASSLSVGAIYGYTF. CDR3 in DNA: TGTGCCAGCAGCTTGTCCGTAGGGGCGATCTATGGCTACACCTTC.

CDR3 bases: TGCAGCGTTGCTGAGGCCAATCAGCCCCAGCATTTT. Protein product: CSVAEANQPQHF. The chain couples TRBV29-1 to TRBJ1-5; the D is unclear. The CDR3 has 12 amino acids. V lost 4 bases, J lost 3 bases, and 7 bases lay in between. Germline V lookup: CDR1 SQVTM, CDR2 ANQGSEA.